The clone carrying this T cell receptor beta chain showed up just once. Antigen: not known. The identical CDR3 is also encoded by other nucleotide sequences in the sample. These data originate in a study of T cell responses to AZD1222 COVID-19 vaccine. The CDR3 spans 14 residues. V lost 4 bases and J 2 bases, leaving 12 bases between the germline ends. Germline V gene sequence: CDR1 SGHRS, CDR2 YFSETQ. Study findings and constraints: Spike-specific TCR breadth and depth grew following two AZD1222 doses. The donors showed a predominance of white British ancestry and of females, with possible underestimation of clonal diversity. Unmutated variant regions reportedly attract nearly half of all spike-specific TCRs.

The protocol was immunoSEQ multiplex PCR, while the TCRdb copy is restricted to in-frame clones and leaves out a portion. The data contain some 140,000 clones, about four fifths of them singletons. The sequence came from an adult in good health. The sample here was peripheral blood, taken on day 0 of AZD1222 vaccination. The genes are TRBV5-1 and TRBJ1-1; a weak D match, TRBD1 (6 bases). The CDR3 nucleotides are TGCGCCAGCAGCCTACAGGGTGCAAACACTGAAGCTTTCTTT. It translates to CASSLQGANTEAFF. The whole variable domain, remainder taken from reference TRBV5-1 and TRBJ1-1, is KAGVTQTPRYLIKTRGQQVTLSCSPISGHRSVSWYQQTPGQGLQFLFEYFSETQRNKGNFPGRFSGRQFSNSRSEMNVSTLELGDSALYLCASSLQGANTEAFFGQGTRLTVV.